The 16 T cell receptor beta chains presented below share a single source sample, sequenced in a study of T cells in Graves' hyperthyroidism and ophthalmopathy. TCR beta CDR3 region amplification was performed from RNA transcripts. Carried out on the TCR CDR3, a first-round RT-PCR used the HTBI primer set. TCRdb called the multiplex PCR reads again in MiXCR, with one record for every CDR3 protein. The sample has fewer than 500,000 distinct CDR3 sequences, about 14% seen once. The sequenced material came from blood. These receptor sequences come from a woman between 25 and 40 years old with Graves' ophthalmopathy.

This clonotype was observed many times. The chain employs TRBV4-2 and TRBJ2-3, with D unresolved. Germline loops: CDR1 LGHNA, CDR2 YNFKEQ. This CDR3 region has 15 residues. V was clipped by 1 base and J by 1 base, with 9 bases between them. The DNA for the CDR3 is TGTGCCAGCAGCCAAGGATCGGTGGGCACAGATACGCAGTATTTT. Translating gives CASSQGSVGTDTQYF.

The sample holds a few counts of this clonotype. The J gene is TRBJ1-5, the V gene TRBV19; no clear D gene. This CDR3 spans 15 amino acids. With 3 bases removed from V and 6 bases from J, the gap between germline ends came to 15 bases. Germline CDR1 LNHDA, CDR2 SQIVND (reference sequence). The CDR3, as DNA: TGTGCCAGTAGTATCCGGGATCAAGGGTGTCAGCCCCAGCATTTT. Translation: CASSIRDQGCQPQHF.

There are many counts of this clonotype. The rearrangement uses TRBV25-1 and TRBJ2-1; 7 positions match TRBD1. Germline CDR1 is MGHDK and CDR2 is SYGVNS. CDR3 length: 16 amino acids. Trimming removed 4 bases from V and 4 bases from J; junction bases left unmatched: 10. The chain's CDR3 is CASSALRQGDYNEQFF. DNA of the CDR3: TGTGCCAGCAGTGCCCTGCGACAGGGAGATTACAATGAGCAGTTCTTC.

Many counts were recorded for this clonotype. The chain combines TRBV28 with TRBJ2-3; the D call may be TRBD1 or TRBD2 (6 bases each). V was cut by 11 bases and J by 5 bases, with 17 bases left in between. The CDR3 is 13 amino acids. Germline V gives CDR1 MDHEN, CDR2 SYDVKM. CDR3: CAGGDTLGDTQYF. The CDR3, as DNA: TGTGCCGGAGGGGACACCTTGGGAGATACGCAGTATTTT.

This clonotype was observed at least ten times. The V call is TRBV12-3 or TRBV12-4, the J call TRBJ1-2; D gene uncertain. V lost 5 bases and J 8 bases, leaving 18 bases between the germline ends. The CDR3 extends over 14 amino acids. Here the CDR3 reads CASSAGTLRRGYTF. CDR3 nucleotides: TGTGCCAGCAGTGCCGGAACTCTTCGGAGGGGCTACACCTTC.

At least ten counts were recorded for this clonotype. This chain uses TRBV20-1 with TRBJ1-1, with a weak D call TRBD1 (5 bases). The germline V and J ends were trimmed by 6 bases and 7 bases, with 12 bases remaining between them. CDR1 and CDR2 (germline): DFQATT, SNEGSKA (reference sequence). This CDR3 has 11 residues. DNA of the CDR3: TGCAGTGCCCAAAGGGGCGGTGAAGCTTTCTTT. Its translation: CSAQRGGEAFF.

In its sample, this clonotype was seen many times. The CDR3 reads CASSPGGLNYGYTF. The DNA of the CDR3 is TGTGCCAGCTCACCGGGTGGGCTGAACTATGGCTACACCTTC. This sequence joins TRBV18 and TRBJ1-2; D is ambiguous. V gave up 3 bases and J gave up 2 bases, with 10 bases separating them. This CDR3 is 14 amino acids long. Germline V gives CDR1 KGHSH, CDR2 LQKENI.

This clonotype showed up many times. The chain recombines TRBV24-1 with TRBJ2-3; no clear D. Germline V gene data show CDR1 as KGHDR and CDR2 as SFDVKD. The V and J ends lost 1 base and 1 base respectively, with 8 bases between them. This CDR3 comprises 15 residues. The CDR3 spells CATSDFPGRTDTQYF. As DNA, the CDR3 is TGTGCCACCAGTGATTTTCCAGGACGCACAGATACGCAGTATTTT.

This clonotype was observed at least ten times. V and J are TRBV3-1 and TRBJ2-7, with TRBD2 matching 13 bases. V lost 3 bases, J lost 4 bases, and 9 bases stayed unmatched. CDR1 LGHDT and CDR2 YNNKEL come from the germline V gene (reference sequence). This CDR3 has 17 amino acids. CDR3 protein: CASSQPLAGGLLYEQYF. The CDR3 DNA is TGTGCCAGCAGCCAGCCACTAGCGGGGGGGCTTCTTTACGAGCAGTACTTC.

Many counts were recorded for this clonotype. The chain links TRBV27 to TRBJ1-1; possible D gene TRBD1, 6 bases. Trimming took off 5 bases at V and 11 bases at J, with 15 bases between the two ends. The CDR3 length is 12 residues. Germline V gene data show CDR1 as MNHEY and CDR2 as SMNVEV (reference sequence). This CDR3 reads CASSPLQGRAFF. CDR3 coding DNA: TGTGCCAGCAGTCCTCTACAGGGAAGGGCTTTCTTT.

In this sample, this clonotype turned up many times. The CDR3 loop reads CASTSWRTGGYEQYF. The CDR3 DNA reads TGTGCCAGCACGTCCTGGAGGACAGGGGGCTACGAGCAGTACTTC. The genes are TRBV28 and TRBJ2-7, with 10 positions matching TRBD1. The CDR3 runs to 15 residues. Looked up from germline, CDR1 is MDHEN and CDR2 is SYDVKM. J gave up 3 bases and V 7 bases, and 9 bases lay outside the gene matches.

The chain is built from TRBV4-2 and TRBJ1-4; unclear D gene. Germline CDR1 and CDR2: LGHNA and YNFKEQ. The CDR3 runs 18 residues. The V end was cut by 0 bases, the J end by 4 bases, with 18 bases between. The CDR3 bases are TGTGCCAGCAGCCAAGAAGGGTCTAGAAGCCGGATTAATGAAAAACTGTTTTTT. Translated, it gives CASSQEGSRSRINEKLFF.

This clonotype was seen ten or more times. This chain uses TRBV7-9 with TRBJ2-7; D may be TRBD1 (6 bases). V was cut by 5 bases and J by 1 base, with 12 bases left in between. Germline V CDR1 and CDR2: SEHNR, FQNEAQ (reference sequence). This CDR3 comprises 14 residues. This CDR3 reads CASSHTTGSYEQYF. The CDR3 coding sequence is TGTGCCAGCAGCCACACGACAGGATCCTACGAGCAGTACTTC.

This clonotype was seen ten or more times. This sequence joins TRBV2 and TRBJ2-3; D ambiguous. There are 13 residues in the CDR3. CDR1 is SNHLY, CDR2 FYNNEI, per germline. The V end was cut by 5 bases, the J end by 3 bases, with 9 bases between. The CDR3 spells CASSSFPTDTQYF. In nucleotides, the CDR3 is TGTGCCAGCAGTTCATTTCCAACAGATACGCAGTATTTT.

This clonotype has ten or more counts. The genes are TRBV28 and TRBJ2-1; 12 bases match TRBD2. Looked up from germline, CDR1 is MDHEN and CDR2 is SYDVKM. The CDR3 spans 16 residues. V lost 5 bases to trimming and J lost 6 bases; unmatched junction nucleotides: 8. The CDR3 DNA reads as TGTGCCAGCAGTGTAAGACTAGCGGGGGTCCTCAATGAGCAGTTCTTC. This gives the protein CASSVRLAGVLNEQFF.

The chain is built from TRBV9 and TRBJ1-2; no reliable D call. This CDR3 spans 15 amino acids. CDR1 SGDLS and CDR2 YYNGEE come from the germline V gene. V was shortened by 0 bases and J by 4 bases, with 13 bases between the two germline ends. The CDR3 spells CASSVVPLTVYGYTF. The DNA of the CDR3 is TGTGCCAGCAGCGTAGTGCCACTCACAGTCTATGGCTACACCTTC.